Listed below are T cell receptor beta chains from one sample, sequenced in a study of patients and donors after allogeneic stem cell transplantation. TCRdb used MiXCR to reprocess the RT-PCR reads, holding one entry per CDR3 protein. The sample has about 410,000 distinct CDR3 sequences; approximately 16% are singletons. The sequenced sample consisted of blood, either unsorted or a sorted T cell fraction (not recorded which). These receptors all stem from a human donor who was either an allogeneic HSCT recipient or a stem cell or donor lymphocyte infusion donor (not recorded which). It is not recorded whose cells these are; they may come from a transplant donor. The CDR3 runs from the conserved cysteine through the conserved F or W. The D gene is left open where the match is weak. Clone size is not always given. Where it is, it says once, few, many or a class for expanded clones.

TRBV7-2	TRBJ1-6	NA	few	TGTGCCAGCAGCTTAGCTTCGCGTCGGTATAATTCACCCCTCCACTTT	CASSLASRRYNSPLHF
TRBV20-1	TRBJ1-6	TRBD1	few	TGCAGTGTCGAGGCCCCGGACAGGGGGCGAAACTCACCCCTCCACTTT	CSVEAPDRGRNSPLHF
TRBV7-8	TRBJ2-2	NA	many	TGTGCCAGCACCACAATGAACACCGGGGAGCTGTTTTTT	CASTTMNTGELFF
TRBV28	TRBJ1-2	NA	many	TGTGCCAGCAGGGGGGGTTGGGGCTACACCTTC	CASRGGWGYTF
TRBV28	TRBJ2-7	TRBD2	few	TGTGCCAGCAGTTCACAGATGCGGGAGGGCCTTAACGAGCAGTACTTC	CASSSQMREGLNEQYF
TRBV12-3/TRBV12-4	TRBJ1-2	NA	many	TGTGCCAGCAGTTTAAGAAGTGGAGTGAGCTATGGCTACACCTTC	CASSLRSGVSYGYTF
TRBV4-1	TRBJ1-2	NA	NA	TGCGCCAGCAGCCAAGATCCTGGGCCTAACTATGGCTACACCTTC	CASSQDPGPNYGYTF
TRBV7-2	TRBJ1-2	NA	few	TGTGCCAGCAGCCCACGGTCCTATGGCTACACCTTC	CASSPRSYGYTF
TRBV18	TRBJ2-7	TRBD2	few	TGTGCCAGCTCCCAAGATCGACTAGCAGTATACGAGCAGTACTTC	CASSQDRLAVYEQYF
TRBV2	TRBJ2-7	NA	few	TGTGCCAGCAGAAGACAGGTCGAGCAGTACTTC	CASRRQVEQYF
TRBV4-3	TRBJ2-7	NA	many	TGCGCCAGCAGCCAAGGGGGGAGCTCCTACGAGCAGTACTTC	CASSQGGSSYEQYF
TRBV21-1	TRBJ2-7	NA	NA	TGTGCCAGCCCACTCGGCGGCTACGAGCAGTACTTC	CASPLGGYEQYF
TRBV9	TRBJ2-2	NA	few	TGTGCCAGCAGCGTAGCCGTTGTGGGGGAGCTGTTTTTT	CASSVAVVGELFF
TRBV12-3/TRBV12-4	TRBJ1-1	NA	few	TGTGCCAGCGGACAGAAGAACACTGAAGCTTTCTTT	CASGQKNTEAFF
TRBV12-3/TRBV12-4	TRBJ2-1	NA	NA	TGTGCCAGCAGTCAAGGGGGGTCCGGGGGGACCAATGAGCAGTTCTTC	CASSQGGSGGTNEQFF
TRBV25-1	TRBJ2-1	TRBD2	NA	TGTGCCAGCAGTGAAAGGGGGACTAGCAGCTACAATGAGCAGTTCTTC	CASSERGTSSYNEQFF
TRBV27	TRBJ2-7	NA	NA	TGTGCCAGCAGTTTATCTCTTGGTACCCAAGTAGCGCAGTACTTC	CASSLSLGTQVAQYF
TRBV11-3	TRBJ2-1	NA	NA	TGTGCCAGCAGCTTAGGATTATTGGGAAATGAGCAGTTCTTC	CASSLGLLGNEQFF
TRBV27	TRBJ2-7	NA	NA	TGTGCCAGCAGTCATGGAGACGGCTACGAGCAGTACTTC	CASSHGDGYEQYF
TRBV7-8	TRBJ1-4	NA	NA	TGTGCCAGCAGCTTAGACGCCAGGGGAGCTGAAAAACTGTTTTTT	CASSLDARGAEKLFF
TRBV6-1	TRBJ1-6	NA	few	TGTGCCAGCAGTCGGACATCGTATAATTCACCCCTCCACTTT	CASSRTSYNSPLHF
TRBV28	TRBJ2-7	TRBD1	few	TGTGCCAGCAGGAGGACAGGGAATGCCTACGAGCAGTACTTC	CASRRTGNAYEQYF
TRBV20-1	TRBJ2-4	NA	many	TGCAGCACGACCGGGCTAGTAGCCAAAAACATTCAGTACTTC	CSTTGLVAKNIQYF
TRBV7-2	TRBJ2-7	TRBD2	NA	TGTGCCAGCAGCTCAGGGGCCGTCAGCGGGAGGTCCTACGAGCAGTACTTC	CASSSGAVSGRSYEQYF
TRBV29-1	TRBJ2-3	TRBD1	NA	TGCAGCGTTGAAGTGACAGGGGGCGGCGATACGCAGTATTTT	CSVEVTGGGDTQYF
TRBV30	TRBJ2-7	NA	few	TGTGCCTGGAGTGTGGCTAGTTACGAGCAGTACTTC	CAWSVASYEQYF
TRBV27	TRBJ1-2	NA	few	TGTGCCAGCAGTTTTGCGGCTTACTATGGCTACACCTTC	CASSFAAYYGYTF
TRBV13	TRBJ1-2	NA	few	TGTGCCAGCAGCTTTCCAGGGCGGGATGGCTACACCTTC	CASSFPGRDGYTF
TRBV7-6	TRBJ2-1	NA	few	TGTGCCAGCAGCTCTAGGGGGGGTTACAATGAGCAGTTCTTC	CASSSRGGYNEQFF
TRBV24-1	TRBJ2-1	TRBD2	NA	TGTGCCACCAGTGTAGCGGGAGCCTACAATGAGCAGTTCTTC	CATSVAGAYNEQFF
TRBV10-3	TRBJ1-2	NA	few	TGTGCCACCACCCCCGGGGCTAACTATGGCTACACCTTC	CATTPGANYGYTF
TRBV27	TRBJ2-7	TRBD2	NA	TGTGCCAGCAGTTTCCGGGGACTAGCGGGAACCTACGAGCAGTACTTC	CASSFRGLAGTYEQYF
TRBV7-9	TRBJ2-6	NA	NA	TGTGCCAGCAGCTGGCCTTGGGGGGCGCCTGGGGCCAACGTCCTGACTTTC	CASSWPWGAPGANVLTF
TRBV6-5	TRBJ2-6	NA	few	TGTGCCAGCAGTTACTCGGCTAGCCTACTATCTGGGGCCAACGTCCTGACTTTC	CASSYSASLLSGANVLTF
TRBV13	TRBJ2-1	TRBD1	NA	TGTGCCAGCAGCTCCCGACAGGGGGCTCCTCACAATGAGCAGTTCTTC	CASSSRQGAPHNEQFF
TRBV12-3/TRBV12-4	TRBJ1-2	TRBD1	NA	TGTGCCAGCAGTACGGGACAGGGGAGGAGCTATGGCTACACCTTC	CASSTGQGRSYGYTF